This T cell receptor (beta chain) was recorded in a study of radiotherapy plus CTLA-4 blockade in lung cancer. Study results and caveats: Blood TCR clones of tumor origin expanded after radiotherapy plus ipilimumab. Reportedly, early blood T cell clone dynamics best predicted response, with interferon-beta.

The study treated chemo-refractory metastatic non-small-cell lung cancer patients with focal radiation plus ipilimumab CTLA-4 blockade. Note on this clone: No antigen is known for it.

Libraries were prepared by immunoSEQ multiplex PCR; TCRdb keeps only in-frame clonotypes and omits some of them. The sample yields 80,000 to 100,000 clones, about 86% seen once. Material: peripheral blood, obtained from a patient treated with radiotherapy plus ipilimumab. The TCR comes from a human donor with non-small cell lung cancer that progressed on radiotherapy plus ipilimumab.

CDR3 coding DNA: TGTGCCAGCAGCCGCTCGACAGAAGGTTGGGGAAACACCGGGGAGCTGTTTTTT. It codes for CASSRSTEGWGNTGELFF. The V gene is TRBV13, the J gene TRBJ2-2; a weak D match, TRBD1 (5 bases). This CDR3 spans 18 amino acids. With 5 bases removed from V and 2 bases from J, the gap between germline ends came to 21 bases. CDR1 PRHDT and CDR2 FYEKMQ come from the germline V gene (reference sequence).